A single sample gave rise to the 23 T cell receptor beta chains below, sequenced in a study of OX40 agonist ivuxolimab in advanced cancers. Clones were read by immunoSEQ multiplex PCR, and TCRdb kept only the in-frame ones, dropping some. The sample yields some 60,000 clones, 91% seen once. The sample was CD4+ or CD8+ T cells sorted from blood, taken in a trial of the OX40 agonist ivuxolimab. The receptors were gathered from an adult with an advanced solid tumor such as melanoma, head and neck, liver or kidney cancer.

The chain has TRBV9 and TRBJ2-1; 15 positions agree with TRBD2. In germline, CDR1 is SGDLS, CDR2 YYNGEE. This CDR3 spans 16 amino acids. V gave up 0 bases and J gave up 10 bases; unmatched junction bases: 5. This CDR3 reads CASSVGTSGGASEQFF. CDR3 nucleotide sequence: TGTGCCAGCAGCGTAGGGACTAGCGGGGGGGCCAGCGAGCAGTTCTTC.

The chain uses TRBV4-2 and TRBJ2-3; maybe TRBD2 (5 bases). The CDR3 sequence is 15 residues long. Germline V CDR1 and CDR2: LGHNA, YNFKEQ. V lost 0 bases and J lost 4, with 11 bases in between. Written as DNA, the CDR3 is TGTGCCAGCAGCCAAGATCATTCGGAGGCAGATACGCAGTATTTT. It is translated as CASSQDHSEADTQYF.

J is TRBJ2-2 and V is TRBV19, with D tentatively TRBD2 (6 bases). Deletions cut 4 bases from V and 1 base from J, with 10 bases between. Looked up from germline, CDR1 is LNHDA and CDR2 is SQIVND (reference sequence). The CDR3 is made up of 15 amino acids. CDR3 bases: TGTGCCAGTAGTAGGGACTTCGGGAACACCGGGGAGCTGTTTTTT. Its translation is CASSRDFGNTGELFF. The full variable domain, in which reference TRBV19 and TRBJ2-2 provide the parts outside the CDR3, is DGGITQSPKYLFRKEGQNVTLSCEQNLNHDAMYWYRQDPGQGLRLIYYSQIVNDFQKGDIAEGYSVSREKKESFPLTVTSAQKNPTAFYLCASSRDFGNTGELFFGEGSRLTVL.

CDR3: CASRQENTGELFF. CDR3 in DNA: TGTGCCAGCAGACAGGAGAACACCGGGGAGCTGTTTTTT. V usage is TRBV6-1 and J usage is TRBJ2-2; a weak D match, TRBD1 (5 bases). V gave up 6 bases and J gave up 1 base, with 6 bases separating them. The CDR3 has 13 residues. The germline V gene encodes CDR1 MNHNS and CDR2 SASEGT.

This chain uses TRBV29-1 with TRBJ1-1, with D perhaps matching TRBD1 (6 bases). CDR1 and CDR2 from the germline V gene are SQVTM and ANQGSEA. V lost 4 bases, J lost 5 bases, and 20 bases lay in between. The CDR3 has 15 amino acids. DNA of the CDR3: TGCAGCGTTGGGGGGGCCGCTGCAGGGTGGACTGAAGCTTTCTTT. This gives the protein CSVGGAAAGWTEAFF.

The V and J genes are TRBV6-6 and TRBJ2-5; the D is unclear. The V gene lost 2 bases and the J gene lost 4 bases, with 8 bases spanning the gap. The CDR3 is 13 residues long. The germline CDR1 and CDR2 sequences are MNHNY and SVGAGI (reference sequence). The CDR3 sequence is CASSYAVGETQYF. For the CDR3, the DNA is TGTGCCAGCAGTTACGCGGTCGGAGAGACCCAGTACTTC.

The chain uses TRBV6-5 and TRBJ1-1, with a possible D match to TRBD1 (5 bases). The germline V gene encodes CDR1 MNHEY and CDR2 SVGAGI. The CDR3 length is 13 residues. Trimming removed 2 bases from V and 7 bases from J, with 11 bases in between. CDR3: CASSYPGRIEAFF. CDR3 DNA: TGTGCCAGCAGTTACCCAGGGCGCATTGAAGCTTTCTTT.

The CDR3 is CASRQTSGRGYNEQFF. CDR3 in DNA: TGCGCCAGCAGGCAGACTAGCGGGAGGGGGTACAATGAGCAGTTCTTC. The chain joins TRBV5-1 to TRBJ2-1, with 14 bases identical to TRBD2. CDR3 length: 16 amino acids. J gave up 4 bases and V 5 bases, and 5 bases lay outside the gene matches. Germline CDR1 SGHRS, CDR2 YFSETQ.

The J gene is TRBJ2-5, the V gene TRBV7-2; perhaps TRBD1 as D (5 bases). Germline V lookup: CDR1 SGHTA, CDR2 FQGNSA. Trimming cost V 5 bases and J 5 bases, with 18 bases left between them. CDR3 size: 15 residues. The CDR3 is CASSQGVGWGETQYF. Written as DNA, the CDR3 is TGTGCCAGCAGCCAAGGGGTAGGGTGGGGCGAGACCCAGTACTTC. The variable domain in full, with the rest retrieved from reference TRBV7-2 and TRBJ2-5, is GAGVSQSPSNKVTEKGKDVELRCDPISGHTALYWYRQSLGQGLEFLIYFQGNSAPDKSGLPSDRFSAERTGGSVSTLTIQRTQQEDSAVYLCASSQGVGWGETQYFGPGTRLLVL.

The count of this clone is one. The chain couples TRBV30 to TRBJ2-5, with 7 bases aligning to TRBD1. Per the germline V gene, CDR1 is GTSNPN and CDR2 is SVGIG (reference sequence). V trimming: 1 base; J trimming: 9 bases; junction bases outside the gene matches: 8. The CDR3 is 13 residues long. The CDR3 coding sequence is TGTGCCTGGAGTGCCACAGGGGATGGGGCCCAGTACTTC. Amino acids: CAWSATGDGAQYF.

This chain connects TRBV5-6 to TRBJ2-7; 10 positions agree with TRBD1. V lost 5 bases and J lost 3; bases outside the gene matches: 5. The CDR3 is 14 residues long. Germline loops: CDR1 SGHDT, CDR2 YYEEEE. The CDR3 loop reads CASSSGTGVYEQYF. CDR3 DNA sequence: TGTGCCAGCAGTTCCGGGACAGGGGTCTACGAGCAGTACTTC. The complete variable domain, with remaining parts taken from reference TRBV5-6 and TRBJ2-7, reads DAGVTQSPTHLIKTRGQQVTLRCSPKSGHDTVSWYQQALGQGPQFIFQYYEEEERQRGNFPDRFSGHQFPNYSSELNVNALLLGDSALYLCASSSGTGVYEQYFGPGTRLTVT.

The V call is TRBV2, the J call TRBJ2-1; D unresolved. The V end lost 1 base, the J end lost 6 bases, and 4 bases lay between the germline ends. The CDR3 spans 12 residues. Germline CDR1 is SNHLY and CDR2 is FYNNEI. The CDR3 here is CASSEDSNEQFF. CDR3 DNA: TGTGCCAGCAGTGAAGACAGCAATGAGCAGTTCTTC.

The genes are TRBV5-1 and TRBJ2-5; 8 nucleotides match TRBD1. The J segment lost 4 bases and the V segment lost 1 base, leaving 12 bases of the junction unmatched. The CDR3 spans 17 residues. Germline CDR1 reads SGHRS; CDR2 reads YFSETQ. CDR3 sequence (DNA): TGCGCCAGCAGCTTGAGTCTGGGTCAAACAGGGGGAGAGACCCAGTACTTC. Translation: CASSLSLGQTGGETQYF. The entire variable domain, with the rest obtained from reference TRBV5-1 and TRBJ2-5, is as follows: KAGVTQTPRYLIKTRGQQVTLSCSPISGHRSVSWYQQTPGQGLQFLFEYFSETQRNKGNFPGRFSGRQFSNSRSEMNVSTLELGDSALYLCASSLSLGQTGGETQYFGPGTRLLVL.

The chain employs TRBV9 and TRBJ1-1, with a tentative D call TRBD1 (6 bases). Germline V gene lookup returns CDR1 SGDLS and CDR2 YYNGEE. This CDR3 comprises 14 residues. Trimming pared 7 bases from V and 1 base from J, leaving 14 bases between. The DNA for the CDR3 is TGTGCCAGCGGTCGACAGGAGAAGAACACTGAAGCTTTCTTT. This sequence encodes CASGRQEKNTEAFF.

This chain connects TRBV19 to TRBJ1-6, with unresolved D. CDR3 length equals 16 residues. Germline V gene data show CDR1 as LNHDA and CDR2 as SQIVND (reference sequence). Trimming took off 3 bases at V and 8 bases at J, with 17 bases between the two ends. CDR3 region: CASSIGDLFRDSPLHF. The DNA for the CDR3 is TGTGCCAGTAGTATTGGTGACCTCTTTCGGGATTCACCCCTCCACTTT.

The chain combines TRBV7-6 with TRBJ1-6; no clear D. Trimming pared 5 bases from V and 9 bases from J, leaving 11 bases between. The CDR3 loop spans 13 amino acids. Germline V gives CDR1 SGHVS, CDR2 FNYEAQ. CDR3 in DNA: TGTGCCAGCAGCCCCGACCTATTTTCACCCCTCCACTTT. This gives the protein CASSPDLFSPLHF.

The CDR3 nucleotides are TGTGCCATCAGTGAGGCCGGACAGGGCCCCACGCTAAACTACGAGCAGTACTTC. Its protein is CAISEAGQGPTLNYEQYF. This chain uses TRBV10-3 with TRBJ2-7; the match to TRBD1 covers 8 bases. V lost 2 bases to trimming and J lost 3 bases; unmatched junction nucleotides: 15. The CDR3 has 18 amino acids. Germline V lookup: CDR1 ENHRY, CDR2 SYGVKD.

This clone was found a few times. The V call is TRBV27, the J call TRBJ1-1; D remains unclear. CDR1 is MNHEY and CDR2 is SMNVEV in the germline V gene (reference sequence). V was shortened by 3 bases and J by 6 bases, with 11 bases between the two germline ends. This CDR3 has 13 residues. Here the CDR3 reads CASSLEGVSEAFF. CDR3 DNA: TGTGCCAGCAGTTTGGAAGGAGTATCTGAAGCTTTCTTT.

A single count supports this clone. The rearrangement uses TRBV5-8 and TRBJ1-5, with 10 positions matching TRBD1. CDR1 SGHTS and CDR2 YDEGEE come from the germline V gene. This CDR3 has 14 amino acids. Unmatched junction bases numbered 7, after V lost 1 base and J lost 12 bases. For the CDR3, the DNA is TGTGCCAGCAGCTTGAGGACAGGGGGAGGTCACCAGCATTTT. Protein product: CASSLRTGGGHQHF.

The V call is TRBV19, the J call TRBJ2-1; 11 nucleotides agree with TRBD2. CDR1 is LNHDA, CDR2 SQIVND, per germline (reference sequence). The CDR3 runs 17 residues. Trimming removed 3 bases from V and 1 base from J; junction bases left unmatched: 5. CDR3 in amino acids: CASSIWASGRSYNEQFF. For the CDR3, the DNA is TGTGCCAGTAGTATTTGGGCTAGCGGGAGGTCCTACAATGAGCAGTTCTTC.

The V gene is TRBV25-1, the J gene TRBJ1-6; weak D call: TRBD1 (5 bases). Trimming pared 5 bases from V and 4 bases from J, leaving 9 bases between. This CDR3 spans 14 amino acids. CDR1 and CDR2 (germline): MGHDK, SYGVNS. The CDR3 nucleotides read TGTGCCAGCAGTAAAACAGGATATAATTCACCCCTCCACTTT. Its protein is CASSKTGYNSPLHF.

The chain joins TRBV28 to TRBJ1-4; 7 bases fit TRBD1. This CDR3 spans 15 amino acids. Trimming took 3 bases from V and 13 from J; bases not matched to a gene: 14. Looked up from germline, CDR1 is MDHEN and CDR2 is SYDVKM. The CDR3 DNA reads as TGTGCCAGCAGTTTGGGCAGGGGGGTCAGATGGGGACTGTTTTTT. Amino acid sequence: CASSLGRGVRWGLFF.

This chain connects TRBV6-6 to TRBJ1-6, with D possibly matching TRBD1 (5 bases). CDR3 length: 15 residues. Germline V gene sequence: CDR1 MNHNY, CDR2 SVGAGI (reference sequence). The V and J ends lost 2 bases and 7 bases respectively, with 12 bases between them. In nucleotides, the CDR3 is TGTGCCAGCAGTTACGCGACAGCATCGAATTCACCCCTCCACTTT. It yields the protein CASSYATASNSPLHF.